Following are 29 T cell receptor beta chains from one sample sequenced in a study of blood T cells in healthy people across ages. A second 7 to 11 cycle PCR used barcoded and J-beta primers. TCRdb redid the calling of the 5' RACE reads with MiXCR, one entry per CDR3 protein. The repertoire consists of 1,500,000 or so distinct CDR3 sequences, with 42% occurring once and the leading ten covering over 3.5%. Specimen: blood. The source is a woman younger than 35 in good health.

The chain is built from TRBV3-1 and TRBJ2-7, with 10 bases identical to TRBD2. J lost 7 bases, V lost 0 bases, and 9 bases had no gene match. This CDR3 has 16 residues. Germline V CDR1 and CDR2: LGHDT, YNNKEL (reference sequence). DNA for the CDR3: TGTGCCAGCAGCCAAGAAAGCGGGAGGGCCTTCAATGAGCAGTACTTC. This encodes CASSQESGRAFNEQYF.

The chain combines TRBV11-1 with TRBJ2-5; D is perhaps TRBD1 (5 bases). Germline V gives CDR1 SGHAT, CDR2 FQDESV (reference sequence). The V and J ends lost 5 bases and 11 bases respectively, with 15 bases between them. The CDR3 runs to 12 residues. The CDR3 loop is CASSPRQTLQYF. For the CDR3, the DNA is TGTGCCAGCAGCCCCAGACAGACGCTACAGTACTTC.

The chain has TRBV12-3 or TRBV12-4 and TRBJ2-1; TRBD2 matches 9 bases. J lost 8 bases, V lost 5 bases, and 10 bases had no gene match. There are 15 residues in the CDR3. This CDR3 reads CASSRGASGVDEQFF. The CDR3 nucleotides are TGTGCCAGCAGTCGGGGAGCTAGCGGGGTAGATGAGCAGTTCTTC.

This clonotype was counted between two and nine times. The gene calls are TRBV20-1 and TRBJ1-4; D not certain. Germline V gene sequence: CDR1 DFQATT, CDR2 SNEGSKA (reference sequence). Trimming removed 3 bases from V and 4 bases from J, with 9 bases in between. The CDR3 length is 13 residues. This CDR3 is CSASGGLNEKLFF. DNA for the CDR3: TGCAGTGCTAGTGGAGGGCTTAATGAAAAACTGTTTTTT.

In this sample, this clonotype turned up a few times. V gene TRBV6-6 combines with J gene TRBJ1-2; D might be TRBD1 (5 bases). From germline, CDR1 is MNHNY and CDR2 SVGAGI (reference sequence). With 1 base removed from V and 0 bases from J, the gap between germline ends came to 15 bases. CDR3 length: 17 amino acids. In DNA form, the CDR3 reads TGTGCCAGCAGTTACTACCGTAGACGGACACCTAACTATGGCTACACCTTC. As protein: CASSYYRRRTPNYGYTF.

This clonotype has just a few counts. The chain joins TRBV6-2 or TRBV6-3 to TRBJ2-7; D tentatively reads TRBD1 or TRBD2 (5 bases each). V was clipped by 2 bases and J by 2 bases, with 19 bases between them. The CDR3 totals 17 residues. Germline V CDR1 and CDR2: MNHEY, SVGEGT. The CDR3 DNA follows: TGTGCCAGCAGTTACCCTGTCCAAGGGACGTACGCCTACGAGCAGTACTTC. Translation: CASSYPVQGTYAYEQYF.

V is TRBV9 and J is TRBJ2-3, with no clear D. CDR3 length: 14 residues. Germline assignment: CDR1 SGDLS and CDR2 YYNGEE. The V gene lost 3 bases and the J gene lost 2 bases, with 10 bases spanning the gap. The CDR3 sequence is CASSARFATDTQYF. CDR3 in DNA: TGTGCCAGCAGCGCAAGATTTGCCACAGATACGCAGTATTTT. Looking up the rest from reference TRBV9 and TRBJ2-3 gives the full variable domain: DSGVTQTPKHLITATGQRVTLRCSPRSGDLSVYWYQQSLDQGLQFLIQYYNGEERAKGNILERFSAQQFPDLHSELNLSSLELGDSALYFCASSARFATDTQYFGPGTRLTVL.

This chain joins TRBV15 and TRBJ1-2, with TRBD1 matching over 7 bases. Germline lookup yields CDR1 LNHNV and CDR2 YYDKDF (reference sequence). The CDR3 totals 15 residues. V trimming: 3 bases; J trimming: 8 bases; junction bases outside the gene matches: 12. CDR3 DNA: TGTGCCACCAGCAGCGTAGTGACAGGGAATTACGGCTACACCTTC. Protein product: CATSSVVTGNYGYTF.

The chain links TRBV7-6 to TRBJ1-2, with D possibly being TRBD1 (6 bases). Trimming removed 5 bases from V and 0 bases from J, with 13 bases in between. There are 15 residues in the CDR3. The V gene's germline CDR1 is SGHVS and CDR2 FNYEAQ. The CDR3 nucleotides read TGTGCCAGCAGCGATCTACAGGGAGCTAACTATGGCTACACCTTC. Amino acids: CASSDLQGANYGYTF.

The chain couples TRBV29-1 to TRBJ2-3; no reliable D call. With 7 bases removed from V and 2 bases from J, the gap between germline ends came to 10 bases. The CDR3 is 12 residues long. Germline V gene data show CDR1 as SQVTM and CDR2 as ANQGSEA. CDR3 sequence reads: CSAQAHTDTQYF. CDR3 DNA: TGCAGCGCCCAAGCGCACACAGATACGCAGTATTTT.

This chain joins TRBV20-1 and TRBJ1-6, with D unresolved. V lost 0 bases and J 3 bases, leaving 9 bases between the germline ends. The CDR3 extends over 15 amino acids. CDR1 and CDR2 from the germline V gene are DFQATT and SNEGSKA (reference sequence). For the CDR3, the DNA is TGCAGTGCTAGAGATCCCGGAGGCTATAATTCACCCCTCCACTTT. It yields the protein CSARDPGGYNSPLHF.

This clonotype was counted between two and nine times. The CDR3, as DNA: TGTGCCAGCAGCTTAGCGAGGACAGGCACCTACGAGCAGTACTTC. Encoded protein: CASSLARTGTYEQYF. The rearrangement joins TRBV7-9 to TRBJ2-7; 7 bases agree with TRBD1. Germline V gene sequence: CDR1 SEHNR, CDR2 FQNEAQ (reference sequence). V gave up 0 bases and J gave up 2 bases; unmatched junction bases: 4. The CDR3 is 15 residues long.

This clonotype was counted between two and nine times. V usage is TRBV6-2 or TRBV6-3 and J usage is TRBJ2-1, with 10 bases lining up with TRBD2. Germline CDR1 MNHEY, CDR2 SVGEGT. The CDR3 spans 18 residues. V trimming: 2 bases; J trimming: 8 bases; junction bases outside the gene matches: 15. CDR3 protein: CASSYPSLAGDPFYEQFF. The CDR3 DNA reads TGTGCCAGCAGTTACCCATCTCTAGCGGGGGACCCCTTCTATGAGCAGTTCTTC.

This clonotype has more than one count but fewer than ten. This chain links TRBV7-2 with TRBJ2-1; maybe TRBD2 (5 bases). Between the trimmed V and J ends, which lost 0 bases and 3 bases, there was a span of 9 bases. The CDR3 covers 15 residues. The germline V gene encodes CDR1 SGHTA and CDR2 FQGNSA. The CDR3 loop is CASSLANGNYNEQFF. For the CDR3, the DNA is TGTGCCAGCAGCTTAGCGAACGGGAACTACAATGAGCAGTTCTTC.

This clonotype was seen a single time. V and J are TRBV6-2 or TRBV6-3 and TRBJ2-5; no reliable D call. Germline V lookup: CDR1 MNHEY, CDR2 SVGEGT. The CDR3 covers 12 residues. V lost 5 bases, J lost 11 bases, and 15 bases lay in between. The CDR3, as DNA: TGTGCCAGCAGTCCTAGATTTTCGGCGCAGTACTTC. Translated, it gives CASSPRFSAQYF.

The genes are TRBV12-3 or TRBV12-4 and TRBJ2-1; possible D gene TRBD2, 7 bases. V was pared by 8 bases and J by 5 bases, with 22 bases between. The CDR3 loop spans 16 amino acids. CDR3 nucleotides: TGTGCCAGCGGGGTTAACTTCGGGGGGCCGGACAATGAGCAGTTCTTC. This encodes CASGVNFGGPDNEQFF.

This clonotype was detected a few times. This chain joins TRBV5-1 and TRBJ2-1; D remains ambiguous. Germline V gives CDR1 SGHRS, CDR2 YFSETQ. V was shortened by 4 bases and J by 3 bases, with 14 bases between the two germline ends. CDR3 length equals 15 residues. In DNA form, the CDR3 reads TGCGCCAGCAGCAAAGATGAGTGGGTCTACAATGAGCAGTTCTTC. Protein: CASSKDEWVYNEQFF.

CDR3 in amino acids: CASSWDRYYNEQYF. As DNA, the CDR3 is TGCGCCAGCAGCTGGGACAGATATTACAATGAGCAGTACTTC. The chain joins TRBV5-1 to TRBJ2-7, with TRBD1 identical over 7 bases. In germline, CDR1 is SGHRS, CDR2 YFSETQ. V lost 3 bases to trimming and J lost 7 bases; unmatched junction nucleotides: 10. This CDR3 is built from 14 residues.

This clonotype was seen a few times. The rearrangement uses TRBV20-1 and TRBJ2-7; D not certain. V dropped 4 bases and J dropped 5 bases, with 9 bases sitting between them. The CDR3 spans 11 residues. CDR1 and CDR2 from the germline V gene are DFQATT and SNEGSKA (reference sequence). The CDR3: CSAKVIDEQYF. As DNA, the CDR3 is TGCAGTGCTAAGGTAATAGACGAGCAGTACTTC.

The genes are TRBV7-8 and TRBJ2-1, with D unclear. The J call may not be correct, given that the DNA end is closer to TRBJ2-7. The CDR3 is 16 amino acids. The germline V gene encodes CDR1 SGHVS and CDR2 FQNEAQ. CDR3 DNA sequence: TGTGCCAGCAGCTTTTCATTCGACGCAGCCTACAATGAGCAGTACTTC. The encoded protein is CASSFSFDAAYNEQYF.

At least ten counts were recorded for this clonotype. The rearrangement links TRBV7-9 to TRBJ2-3, with 9 bases aligning to TRBD2. Unmatched junction bases numbered 2, after V lost 7 bases and J lost 0 bases. The CDR3 contains 14 residues. The germline V gene encodes CDR1 SEHNR and CDR2 FQNEAQ (reference sequence). The CDR3 protein is CASTLAGSTDTQYF. CDR3 coding DNA: TGTGCCAGCACCCTAGCGGGGAGCACAGATACGCAGTATTTT.

This clonotype appeared a few times. The chain recombines TRBV6-4 with TRBJ2-1, with 10 bases matching TRBD2. The J call could be wrong; TRBJ2-7 is a better fit for the DNA end. The CDR3 sequence is 15 residues long. Germline V gene sequence: CDR1 MRHNA, CDR2 SNTAGT. The CDR3 DNA reads TGTGCCAGCAGTCCACTAGCGGGATCCTACAATGAGCAGTACTTC. It specifies CASSPLAGSYNEQYF.

V and J are TRBV2 and TRBJ1-2; TRBD1 is a possible D gene (6 bases). In germline, CDR1 is SNHLY, CDR2 FYNNEI. The CDR3 extends over 14 amino acids. Trimming cost V 5 bases and J 8 bases, with 18 bases left between them. The CDR3 loop reads CASSSDRGPGGYTF. The CDR3 DNA is TGTGCCAGCAGTTCGGACCGGGGGCCGGGGGGCTACACCTTC. Based on the CDR3 plus reference TRBV2 and TRBJ1-2, the full variable domain is EPEVTQTPSHQVTQMGQEVILRCVPISNHLYFYWYRQILGQKVEFLVSFYNNEISEKSEIFDDQFSVERPDGSNFTLKIRSTKLEDSAMYFCASSSDRGPGGYTFGSGTRLTVV.

This clonotype showed up just a few times. V usage is TRBV7-2 and J usage is TRBJ2-3; TRBD1 aligns across 9 bases. The CDR3 has 15 amino acids. Per the germline V gene, CDR1 is SGHTA and CDR2 is FQGNSA. V was clipped by 6 bases and J by 1 base; unmatched bases: 5. CDR3 residues: CASRAGQGRTDTQYF. In nucleotides, the CDR3 is TGTGCCAGCAGAGCGGGACAGGGACGCACAGATACGCAGTATTTT.

As to this clonotype: A single base separates this from a much larger clone, so it may be a read error. The CDR3 loop reads CASSQVGLAGINEQYF. The CDR3 region has the DNA TGTGCCAGCAGCCAAGTTGGGCTAGCGGGGATAAATGAGCAGTACTTC. The rearrangement uses TRBV4-2 and TRBJ2-1; TRBD2 matches 9 bases. TRBJ2-7 matches the DNA end more closely, so the J call is doubtful. The CDR3 loop spans 16 amino acids. Germline lookup yields CDR1 LGHNA and CDR2 YNFKEQ.

This clonotype was detected many times. The rearrangement joins TRBV7-2 to TRBJ2-3, with 10 nucleotides matching TRBD2. Trimming removed 1 base from V and 2 bases from J; junction bases left unmatched: 9. Germline assignment: CDR1 SGHTA and CDR2 FQGNSA. CDR3 size: 18 residues. The CDR3 coding sequence is TGTGCCAGCAGCTTAGTAGGTAGCGGGGGGATTTACACAGATACGCAGTATTTT. Its protein is CASSLVGSGGIYTDTQYF.

This clonotype was counted a single time. A clone one base away is much larger, so this may be a read error. The gene calls are TRBV12-5 and TRBJ2-1; D is uncertain. This CDR3 spans 11 amino acids. Germline loops: CDR1 LGHNT, CDR2 FRNRAP. Trimming took 8 bases from V and 2 from J, leaving 4 bases between them. CDR3 protein: CASLPYNEQFF. The CDR3 DNA reads TGTGCTAGTCTGCCCTACAATGAGCAGTTCTTC.

The rearrangement joins TRBV6-5 to TRBJ1-2, with 7 bases aligning to TRBD1. V lost 4 bases to trimming and J lost 8 bases; unmatched junction nucleotides: 19. The germline gives CDR1 MNHEY, CDR2 SVGAGI. The CDR3 is made up of 17 amino acids. CDR3 loop: CASSFRQGPFGMQGYTF. In DNA, the CDR3 is TGTGCCAGCAGTTTCCGACAGGGCCCGTTCGGGATGCAAGGCTACACCTTC.

The sample holds a few counts of this clonotype. The chain's CDR3 is CASSFPSHYGYTF. The CDR3 nucleotides are TGTGCCAGCAGTTTTCCGAGTCACTATGGCTACACCTTC. The chain recombines TRBV7-9 with TRBJ1-2; the D is unclear. Germline CDR1 is SEHNR and CDR2 is FQNEAQ (reference sequence). V lost 6 bases, J lost 3 bases, and 11 bases lay in between. CDR3 length: 13 amino acids.